This T cell receptor beta chain was sequenced for a study of T-cell memory formation after mild COVID-19. Study outcomes and limitations: Mainly in CM and EM were contracting CD4+ clones; CD8+ were in EMRA. There were some responding clones in pre-infection memory, which suggested that cross-reactive memory had joined. Clones that got smaller from day 15 to 85 had even CD4/CD8, while clones growing later tipped toward CD4+.

The CDR3 consists of 14 residues. The germline V and J ends were trimmed by 2 bases and 12 bases, with 17 bases remaining between them. Notes on this clonotype: The antigen is not known.

Amplification by 5'RACE using constant-segment primers produced TCR alpha and TCR beta cDNA libraries that carried sample barcodes and UMIs. One entry per CDR3 protein results from TCRdb running MiXCR on the 5' RACE reads. Here the sample spans approximately 260,000 distinct CDR3 sequences, roughly 17% being singletons. The clonotype was recovered from a man younger than 35 who had mild COVID-19 (a few samples of this study predate the infection). Cell type and time point are not known. The chain recombines TRBV12-3 or TRBV12-4 with TRBJ2-1, with unresolved D. Sequencing was done on a sample of PBMCs or a T cell subset sorted from them (not recorded which). CDR3 sequence: CASSLQSRSWGQFF. DNA of the CDR3: TGTGCCAGCAGTTTACAGTCGCGTTCGTGGGGGCAGTTCTTC.